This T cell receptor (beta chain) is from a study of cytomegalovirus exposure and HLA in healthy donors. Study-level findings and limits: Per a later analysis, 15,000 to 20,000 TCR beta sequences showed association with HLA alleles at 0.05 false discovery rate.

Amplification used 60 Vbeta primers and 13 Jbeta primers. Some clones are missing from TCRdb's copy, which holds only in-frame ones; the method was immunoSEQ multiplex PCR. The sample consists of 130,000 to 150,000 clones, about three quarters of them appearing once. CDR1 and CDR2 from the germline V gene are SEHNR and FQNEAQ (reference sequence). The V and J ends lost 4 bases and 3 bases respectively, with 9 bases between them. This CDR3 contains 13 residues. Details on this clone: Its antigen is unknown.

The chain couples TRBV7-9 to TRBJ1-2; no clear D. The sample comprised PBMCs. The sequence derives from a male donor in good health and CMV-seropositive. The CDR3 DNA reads TGTGCCAGCAGCTACGCAGAATACTATGGCTACACCTTC. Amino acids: CASSYAEYYGYTF. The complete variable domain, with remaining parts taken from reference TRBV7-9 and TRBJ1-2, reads DTGVSQNPRHKITKRGQNVTFRCDPISEHNRLYWYRQTLGQGPEFLTYFQNEAQLEKSRLLSDRFSAERPKGSFSTLEIQRTEQGDSAMYLCASSYAEYYGYTFGSGTRLTVV.